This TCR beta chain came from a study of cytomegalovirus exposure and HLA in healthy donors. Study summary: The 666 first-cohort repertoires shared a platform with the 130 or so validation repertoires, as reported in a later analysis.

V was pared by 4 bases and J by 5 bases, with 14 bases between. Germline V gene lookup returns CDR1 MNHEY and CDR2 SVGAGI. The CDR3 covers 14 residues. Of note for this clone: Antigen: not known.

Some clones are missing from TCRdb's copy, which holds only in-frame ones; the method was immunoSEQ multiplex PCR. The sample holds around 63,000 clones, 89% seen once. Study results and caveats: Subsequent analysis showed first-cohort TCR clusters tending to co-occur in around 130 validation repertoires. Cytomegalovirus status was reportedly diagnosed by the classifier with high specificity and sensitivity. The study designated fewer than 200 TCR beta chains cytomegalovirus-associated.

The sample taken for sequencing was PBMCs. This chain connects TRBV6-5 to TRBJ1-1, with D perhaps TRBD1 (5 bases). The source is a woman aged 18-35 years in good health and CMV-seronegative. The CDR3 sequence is CASSSLTDLTEAFF. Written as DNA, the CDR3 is TGTGCCAGCAGTTCCTTGACAGACCTGACTGAAGCTTTCTTT.